This T cell receptor beta chain is drawn from a study of T cells after posttransplantation cyclophosphamide. Broader study findings: Donor-recipient repertoire similarity was low at 1-2 months, rising over year one. Blood and skin or GI T cell repertoires showed limited TRB overlap.

Clones were read by immunoSEQ multiplex PCR, and TCRdb kept only the in-frame ones, dropping some. The sample comprises some 61,000 clones, about 93% of which are singletons, and about 3.1% rests with the top ten. Turning to this clone: Antigen specificity is unknown.

This TCR was sampled from a woman under 40 in good health and a related stem cell transplant donor. The sample consisted of PBMCs.

CDR3 amino acids: CAISTGQGDYNEQFF. The DNA of the CDR3 is TGTGCCATCAGTACGGGACAGGGGGATTACAATGAGCAGTTCTTC. This chain links TRBV10-3 with TRBJ2-1; TRBD1 agrees at 11 bases. This CDR3 comprises 15 residues. CDR1 and CDR2 (germline): ENHRY, SYGVKD. V shed 5 bases and J 4 bases; nucleotides not matched to a gene: 4.